The T cell receptor (beta chain) described here comes from a study of Graves' ophthalmopathy and Graves' hyperthyroidism (dated by TCRdb to 2017 to 2018). In the study overall: Peripheral blood was collected before any treatment was given, at the time of initial diagnosis. The roughly 91 discovery patients were randomly divided into training and test sets at a 7:3 ratio. An independent validation cohort comprised under 20 hyperthyroidism patients and over 15 patients who later progressed from hyperthyroidism to ophthalmopathy. The study used signatures of the TCR beta repertoire to tell Graves' ophthalmopathy apart from Graves' hyperthyroidism and to predict which patients would progress to ophthalmopathy. In total, approximately 140 blood samples were TCR-sequenced: some 40 ophthalmopathy, some 75 hyperthyroidism and some 17 hyperthyroidism-to-ophthalmopathy patients. T-cell repertoires of thyroid tissue and blood were compared in more than five hyperthyroidism patients. A discovery set of 95 to 100 patients (approximately 45 ophthalmopathy, about 59 stable hyperthyroidism) was enrolled to explore V-J signatures distinguishing ophthalmopathy from hyperthyroidism. Once sampling was done, hyperthyroidism patients were given methimazole at a starting dose of 30 mg daily, while ophthalmopathy patients were given high-dose intravenous methylprednisolone.

There are many counts of this clonotype. The clone's antigen remains unknown. There are no base qualities to consult, and no much larger clone falls within one base. For repertoire sequencing, the TCR beta CDR3 regions were amplified from RNA transcripts. A first-round RT-PCR used HTBI primers with the Qiagen OneStep RT-PCR kit, followed by a second-round multiplex PCR, size selection and purification. Sequencing of the libraries was carried out on an Illumina HiSeq2000 in paired-end mode with 100 bp reads. In the paper's pipeline: Reads were processed with SOAPnuke, discarding reads with adapters, uncalled bases, mean Phred below 15, or no exact constant-primer or identifier match. COPE v1.2.5 was used to merge high-quality paired reads. Clonotypes were defined as unique nucleotide sequences and were aligned to IMGT TRB V, D and J references using MiTCR v1.1. The analysis was limited to V-J combinations with a frequency above 0.0001, which together covered roughly 99% of the repertoires. For each V-J combination, a TCR clonal expansion and chaos score was defined as the ratio of F50 clonal expansion to chaos observed in the TCRdist matrix. Welch's t-statistics and random forest were used to narrow the features down to 10 to 15 V-J combinations, which were then fed into a naive Bayes classifier. Thyroid-blood repertoire similarity was quantified with the Morisita-Horn index. Starting from the raw public reads, TCRdb applied fastp trimming at Q25, assembled clones with MiXCR and retained in-frame beta chains. Identical CDR3 protein sequences are pooled into one entry, listed with their most common genes and DNA. The V and J calls were not made by the authors but by TCRdb's processing. The table for this sample lists about 210,000 distinct CDR3 sequences; around 30% of them were counted only once. 8.5% to 9.5% of the sample belongs to the ten largest clones.

Ophthalmopathy patients had moderately to severely active disease, Clinical Activity Score of at least 3, NOSPECS grade of at least 4, and disease duration under 3 months. Patients with other autoimmune diseases, uncontrolled infections, pregnancy or lactation were excluded. Clinical symptoms, serum thyroxine, TRAb, thyroid ultrasound and orbital computed tomography formed the basis of the diagnosis. Using Ficoll-Paque density gradient centrifugation, PBMCs were isolated from 9.5 to 10 ml of fresh peripheral blood. Total RNA was extracted with Trizol reagent and quality-checked on an Agilent 2100 Bioanalyzer. Paper-wide results and their limitations: Sample size was not statistically predetermined, and group allocation was not concealed from the investigators. In validation, the model predicted ophthalmopathy progression with 55% to 71% sensitivity and roughly 72% specificity; 12 predicted patients were CT-confirmed with GO in a median of about 6.2 months. Most expanded thyroid clonotypes with a frequency above 0.001 also appeared in blood, which suggests that blood repertoires may reflect the immune response in the thyroid. In cross-validation, the 13-signature model distinguished ophthalmopathy from stable hyperthyroidism with about 89% sensitivity and around 83% specificity, while in the test set the corresponding values were about 80% and 75%.

The CDR3 goes from the cysteine to the phenylalanine over 14 residues. Here the CDR3 DNA is all that survives: 42 bases in frame from base 1. The germline V gene encodes CDR1 KGHSH and CDR2 LQKENI. Trimming removed 6 bases from V and 3 bases from J; the gene matches leave 7 bases unexplained. The TCR originated in a man between 50 and 59 years old with Graves' ophthalmopathy. Donor details come from another sample of the same person, matched by shared clones. Material for sequencing was peripheral blood. This chain is built from TRBV18 and TRBJ2-7; 8 of the junction bases match TRBD2. The CDR3 protein sequence reads: CASSERTSSYEQYF. At the DNA level, the sequence is TGTGCCAGCTCGGAGCGGACTAGCAGCTACGAGCAGTACTTC.